This T cell receptor (beta chain) stems from a study of T cells in Graves' hyperthyroidism and ophthalmopathy. Graves' hyperthyroidism was deemed stable absent ophthalmopathy progression within 18 months. The TCR beta CDR3 regions underwent amplification using RNA transcripts as the source. HTBI primers were used for first-round RT-PCR of the TCR CDR3. TCRdb re-called the multiplex PCR reads through MiXCR, storing one row per CDR3 protein. The table has 300,000 to 450,000 distinct CDR3 sequences, about 15% seen once. The sample holds a few counts of this clonotype. Germline assignment: CDR1 SGHKS and CDR2 YYEKEE (reference sequence). The V end lost 0 bases, the J end lost 5 bases, and 9 bases lay between the germline ends. This CDR3 is 14 amino acids long.

This rearrangement joins TRBV5-5 to TRBJ2-1, with D perhaps TRBD1 or TRBD2 (5 bases each). Sequenced input: blood. The receptor was isolated from a woman aged 55-69 years with Graves' hyperthyroidism. CDR3: CASSLGGNDNEQFF. In nucleotides, the CDR3 is TGTGCCAGCAGCTTGGGGGGGAACGACAATGAGCAGTTCTTC. Filled out from reference TRBV5-5 and TRBJ2-1, the complete variable domain reads DAGVTQSPTHLIKTRGQQVTLRCSPISGHKSVSWYQQVLGQGPQFIFQYYEKEERGRGNFPDRFSARQFPNYSSELNVNALLLGDSALYLCASSLGGNDNEQFFGPGTRLTVL.